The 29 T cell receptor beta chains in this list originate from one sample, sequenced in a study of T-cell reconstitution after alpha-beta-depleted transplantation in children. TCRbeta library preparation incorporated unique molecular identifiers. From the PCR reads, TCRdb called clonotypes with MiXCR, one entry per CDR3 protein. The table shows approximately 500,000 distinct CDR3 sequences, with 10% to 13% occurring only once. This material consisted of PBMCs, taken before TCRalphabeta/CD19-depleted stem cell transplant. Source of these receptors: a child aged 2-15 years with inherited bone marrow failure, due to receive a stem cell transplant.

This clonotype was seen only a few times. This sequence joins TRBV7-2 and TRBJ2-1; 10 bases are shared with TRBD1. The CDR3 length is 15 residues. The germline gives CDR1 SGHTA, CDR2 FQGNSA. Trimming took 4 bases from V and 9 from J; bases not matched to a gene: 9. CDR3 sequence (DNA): TGTGCCAGCAGCTATTCCGGGACAGGGGACGGTGAGCAGTTCTTC. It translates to CASSYSGTGDGEQFF.

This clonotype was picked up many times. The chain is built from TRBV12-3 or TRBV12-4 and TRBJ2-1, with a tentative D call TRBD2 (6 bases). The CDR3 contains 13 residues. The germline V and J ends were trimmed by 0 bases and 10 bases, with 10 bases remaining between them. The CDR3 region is CASSLAWGVEQFF. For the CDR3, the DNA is TGTGCCAGCAGTTTAGCTTGGGGGGTGGAGCAGTTCTTC.

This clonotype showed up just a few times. The CDR3 is CASSQAAGALTGANVLTF. The CDR3 nucleotides are TGCGCCAGCAGCCAAGCGGCAGGGGCGCTAACCGGGGCCAACGTCCTGACTTTC. The V gene is TRBV4-3, the J gene TRBJ2-6, with D maybe TRBD1 (6 bases). V was clipped by 1 base and J by 4 bases, with 17 bases between them. The CDR3 extends over 18 amino acids. CDR1 is LGHNA and CDR2 is YSLEER in the germline V gene.

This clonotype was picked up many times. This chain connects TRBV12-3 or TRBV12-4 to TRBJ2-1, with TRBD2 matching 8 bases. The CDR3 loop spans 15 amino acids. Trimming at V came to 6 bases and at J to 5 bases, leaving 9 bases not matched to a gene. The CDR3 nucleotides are TGTGCCAGCAGCTATCCCGGGACTAGGGACAATGAGCAGTTCTTC. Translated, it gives CASSYPGTRDNEQFF.

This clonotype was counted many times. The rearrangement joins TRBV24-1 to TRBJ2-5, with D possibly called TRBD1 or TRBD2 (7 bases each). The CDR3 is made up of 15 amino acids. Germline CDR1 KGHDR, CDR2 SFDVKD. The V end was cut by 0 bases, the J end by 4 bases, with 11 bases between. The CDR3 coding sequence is TGTGCCACCAGTGATTTGCAGGGGGGGGGAGAGACCCAGTACTTC. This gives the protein CATSDLQGGGETQYF.

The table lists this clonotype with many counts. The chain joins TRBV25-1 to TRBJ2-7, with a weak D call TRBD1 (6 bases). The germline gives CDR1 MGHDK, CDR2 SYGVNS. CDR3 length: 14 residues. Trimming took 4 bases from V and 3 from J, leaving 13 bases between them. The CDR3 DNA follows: TGTGCCAGCAGTGTTAACGTAGGGGGCTACGAGCAGTACTTC. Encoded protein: CASSVNVGGYEQYF.

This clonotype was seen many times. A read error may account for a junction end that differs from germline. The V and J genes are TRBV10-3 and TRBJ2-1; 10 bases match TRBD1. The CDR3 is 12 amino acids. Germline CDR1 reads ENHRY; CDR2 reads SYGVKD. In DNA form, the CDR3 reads TGTGCCATCAGTGAGTGGATGGGACAGGGGATCTTC. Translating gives CAISEWMGQGIF.

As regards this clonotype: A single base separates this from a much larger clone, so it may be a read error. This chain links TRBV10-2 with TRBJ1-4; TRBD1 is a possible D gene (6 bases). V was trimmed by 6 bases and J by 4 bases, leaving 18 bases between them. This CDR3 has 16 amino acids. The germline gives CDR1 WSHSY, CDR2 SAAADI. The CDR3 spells CASSLQGSTINEKLFF. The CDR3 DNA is TGCGCCAGCAGCCTACAGGGATCCACAATTAATGAAAAACTGTTTTTT.

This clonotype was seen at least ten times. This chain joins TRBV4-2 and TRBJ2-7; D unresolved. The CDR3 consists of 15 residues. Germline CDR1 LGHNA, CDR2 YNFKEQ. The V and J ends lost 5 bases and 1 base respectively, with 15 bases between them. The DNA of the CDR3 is TGTGCCAGCAGCGGACGAACAGCTGCTTCCTACGAGCAGTACTTC. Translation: CASSGRTAASYEQYF.

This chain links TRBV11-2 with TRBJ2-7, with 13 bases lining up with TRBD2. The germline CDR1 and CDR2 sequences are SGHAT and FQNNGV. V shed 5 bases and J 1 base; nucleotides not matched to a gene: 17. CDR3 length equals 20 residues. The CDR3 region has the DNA TGTGCCAGCAGCCACCATCCTGCGACTAGCGGGAGGCCAGTATCCTACGAGCAGTACTTC. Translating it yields CASSHHPATSGRPVSYEQYF.

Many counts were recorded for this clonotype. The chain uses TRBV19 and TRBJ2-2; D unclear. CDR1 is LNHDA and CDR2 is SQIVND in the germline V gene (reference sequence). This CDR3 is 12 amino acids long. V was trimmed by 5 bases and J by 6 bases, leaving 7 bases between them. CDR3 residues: CASSRGAGELFF. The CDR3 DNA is TGTGCCAGTAGTCGAGGAGCCGGGGAGCTGTTTTTT. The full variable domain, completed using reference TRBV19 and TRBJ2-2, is DGGITQSPKYLFRKEGQNVTLSCEQNLNHDAMYWYRQDPGQGLRLIYYSQIVNDFQKGDIAEGYSVSREKKESFPLTVTSAQKNPTAFYLCASSRGAGELFFGEGSRLTVL.

The CDR3 sequence is CASSQGTGRSETQYF. The CDR3, as DNA: TGTGCCAGCTCACAAGGAACAGGGAGAAGCGAGACCCAGTACTTC. The J gene is TRBJ2-5, the V gene TRBV18; D is possibly TRBD1 (6 bases). From germline, CDR1 is KGHSH and CDR2 LQKENI. V lost 4 bases to trimming and J lost 5 bases, with 17 bases between them. This CDR3 has 15 amino acids.

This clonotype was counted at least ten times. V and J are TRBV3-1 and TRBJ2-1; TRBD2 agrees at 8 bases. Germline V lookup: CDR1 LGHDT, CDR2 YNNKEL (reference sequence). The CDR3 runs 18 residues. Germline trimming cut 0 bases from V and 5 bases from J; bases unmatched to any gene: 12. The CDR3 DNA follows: TGTGCCAGCAGCCAAGAGGGCGTCGGGAGGGGTAACCACAATGAGCAGTTCTTC. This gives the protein CASSQEGVGRGNHNEQFF.

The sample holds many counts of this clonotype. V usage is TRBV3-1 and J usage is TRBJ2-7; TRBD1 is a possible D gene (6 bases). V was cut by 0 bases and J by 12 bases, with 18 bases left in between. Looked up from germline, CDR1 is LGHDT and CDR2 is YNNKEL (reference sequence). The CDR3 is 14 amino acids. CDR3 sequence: CASSQDLRDNPPYF. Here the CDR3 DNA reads TGTGCCAGCAGCCAAGATCTTCGGGACAACCCCCCGTACTTC.

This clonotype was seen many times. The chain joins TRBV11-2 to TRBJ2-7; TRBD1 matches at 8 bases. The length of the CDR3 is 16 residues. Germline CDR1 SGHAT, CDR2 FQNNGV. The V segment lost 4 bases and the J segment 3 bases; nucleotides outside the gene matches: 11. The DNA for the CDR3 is TGTGCCAGCAGCTCATACGCGACAGGGGACGACTACGAGCAGTACTTC. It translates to CASSSYATGDDYEQYF.

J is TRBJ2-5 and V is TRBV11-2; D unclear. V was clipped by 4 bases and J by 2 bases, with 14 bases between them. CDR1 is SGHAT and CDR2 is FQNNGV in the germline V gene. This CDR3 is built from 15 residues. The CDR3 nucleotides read TGTGCCAGCAGCTCGACGCCGTGGGGACAAGAGACCCAGTACTTC. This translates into CASSSTPWGQETQYF. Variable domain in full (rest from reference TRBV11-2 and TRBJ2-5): EAGVAQSPRYKIIEKRQSVAFWCNPISGHATLYWYQQILGQGPKLLIQFQNNGVVDDSQLPKDRFSAERLKGVDSTLKIQPAKLEDSAVYLCASSSTPWGQETQYFGPGTRLLVL.

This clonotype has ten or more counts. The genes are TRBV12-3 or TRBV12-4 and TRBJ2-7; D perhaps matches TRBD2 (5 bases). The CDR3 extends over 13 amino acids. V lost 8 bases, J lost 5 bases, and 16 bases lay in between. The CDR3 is CASSQFQRNEQYF. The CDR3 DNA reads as TGTGCCAGCTCACAGTTTCAGCGGAACGAGCAGTACTTC.

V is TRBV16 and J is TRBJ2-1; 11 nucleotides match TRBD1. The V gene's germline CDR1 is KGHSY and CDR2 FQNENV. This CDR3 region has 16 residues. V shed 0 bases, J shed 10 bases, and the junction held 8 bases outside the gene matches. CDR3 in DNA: TGTGCCAGCAGCCAATCTTGGGGACAGGGGGTCATCGAGCAGTTCTTC. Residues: CASSQSWGQGVIEQFF.

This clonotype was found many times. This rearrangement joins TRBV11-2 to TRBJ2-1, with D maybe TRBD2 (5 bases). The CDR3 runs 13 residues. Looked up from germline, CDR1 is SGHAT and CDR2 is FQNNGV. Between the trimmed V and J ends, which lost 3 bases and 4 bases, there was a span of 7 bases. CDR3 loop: CASSFTGYNEQFF. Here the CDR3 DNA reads TGTGCCAGCAGCTTTACGGGGTACAATGAGCAGTTCTTC.

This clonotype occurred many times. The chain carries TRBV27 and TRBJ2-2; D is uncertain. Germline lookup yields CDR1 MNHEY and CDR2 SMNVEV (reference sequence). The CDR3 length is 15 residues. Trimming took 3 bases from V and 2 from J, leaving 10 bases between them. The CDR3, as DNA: TGTGCCAGCAGTTTTGGGCTTCTAAACACCGGGGAGCTGTTTTTT. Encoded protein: CASSFGLLNTGELFF.

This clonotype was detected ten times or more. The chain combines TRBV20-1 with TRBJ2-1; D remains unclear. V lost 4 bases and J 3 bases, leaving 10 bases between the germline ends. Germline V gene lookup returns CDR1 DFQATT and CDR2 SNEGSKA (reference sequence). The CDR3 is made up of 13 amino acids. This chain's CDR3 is CSATRSGYNEQFF. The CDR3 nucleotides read TGCAGTGCTACCAGGTCAGGCTACAATGAGCAGTTCTTC.

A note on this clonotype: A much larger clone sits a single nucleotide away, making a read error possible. The CDR3 loop is CASSLVGDRDNQPQHF. The CDR3 DNA follows: TGTGCCAGCAGCTTGGTGGGGGACAGGGACAATCAGCCCCAGCATTTT. The chain recombines TRBV5-6 with TRBJ1-5; 9 nucleotides match TRBD1. CDR3 length equals 16 residues. Losses at the gene ends were 0 bases for V and 3 bases for J; bases not matched to a gene: 4. Germline CDR1 SGHDT, CDR2 YYEEEE.

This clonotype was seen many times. CDR3 protein: CASSQARGGYNEQFF. CDR3 sequence (DNA): TGCGCCAGCAGCCAAGCTCGCGGGGGATACAATGAGCAGTTCTTC. This rearrangement joins TRBV4-3 to TRBJ2-1; TRBD2 aligns across 7 bases. Trimming at V came to 1 base and at J to 4 bases, leaving 4 bases not matched to a gene. The germline V gene encodes CDR1 LGHNA and CDR2 YSLEER. CDR3 length: 15 residues.

The CDR3 DNA follows: TGTGCCAGCAGCCCCGGAGGCCTATTCTACGAGCAGTACTTC. It translates to CASSPGGLFYEQYF. The chain carries TRBV5-6 and TRBJ2-7; TRBD2 might be the D (5 bases). Trimming left V 4 bases short and J 3 bases short, with 14 bases between. The germline V gene has CDR1 SGHDT and CDR2 YYEEEE. The CDR3 sequence is 14 residues long.

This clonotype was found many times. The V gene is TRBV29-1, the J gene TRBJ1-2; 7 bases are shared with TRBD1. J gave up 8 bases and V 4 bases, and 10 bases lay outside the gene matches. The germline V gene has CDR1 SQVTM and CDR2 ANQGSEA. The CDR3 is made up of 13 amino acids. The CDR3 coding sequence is TGCAGCGTTGTGCTGGGACAGTTCTTCGGCTACACCTTC. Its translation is CSVVLGQFFGYTF.

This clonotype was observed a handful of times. CDR3 region: CASSLAGPPGYYGYTF. CDR3 sequence (DNA): TGTGCCAGCAGCTTAGCCGGCCCCCCCGGCTACTATGGCTACACCTTC. The rearrangement links TRBV7-9 to TRBJ1-2, with D hard to call. The germline gives CDR1 SEHNR, CDR2 FQNEAQ (reference sequence). This CDR3 spans 16 amino acids. V shed 0 bases and J shed 3 bases, with 14 bases lying between them.

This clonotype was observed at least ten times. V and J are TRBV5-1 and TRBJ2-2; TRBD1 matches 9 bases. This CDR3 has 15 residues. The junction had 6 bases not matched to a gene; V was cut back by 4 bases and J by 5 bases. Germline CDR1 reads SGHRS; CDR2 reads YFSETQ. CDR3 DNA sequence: TGCGCCAGCAGCGCCGGGACAGGGCCTACCGGGGAGCTGTTTTTT. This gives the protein CASSAGTGPTGELFF.

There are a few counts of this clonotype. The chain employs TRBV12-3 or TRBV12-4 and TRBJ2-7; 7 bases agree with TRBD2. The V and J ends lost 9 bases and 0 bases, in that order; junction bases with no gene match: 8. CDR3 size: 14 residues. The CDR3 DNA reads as TGTGCCAGTCGGAGCGGGGTAAGCTCCTACGAGCAGTACTTC. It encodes CASRSGVSSYEQYF.

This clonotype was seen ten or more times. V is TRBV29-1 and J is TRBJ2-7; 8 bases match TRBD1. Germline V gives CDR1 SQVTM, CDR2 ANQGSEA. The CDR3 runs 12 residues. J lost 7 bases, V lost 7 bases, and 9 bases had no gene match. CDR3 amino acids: CSGGQGAGEQYF. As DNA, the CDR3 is TGCAGCGGCGGACAGGGAGCTGGAGAGCAGTACTTC.